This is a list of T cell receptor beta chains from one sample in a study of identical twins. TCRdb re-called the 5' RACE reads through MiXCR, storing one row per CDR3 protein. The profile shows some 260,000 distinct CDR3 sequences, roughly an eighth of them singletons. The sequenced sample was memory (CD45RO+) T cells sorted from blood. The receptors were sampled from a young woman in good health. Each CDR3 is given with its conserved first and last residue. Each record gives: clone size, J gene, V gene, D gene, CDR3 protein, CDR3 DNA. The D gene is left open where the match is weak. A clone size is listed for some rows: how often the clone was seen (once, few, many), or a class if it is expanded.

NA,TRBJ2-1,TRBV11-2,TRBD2,CASSLVSGGIFEQFF,TGTGCCAGCAGCTTAGTTAGCGGGGGTATCTTTGAGCAGTTCTTC
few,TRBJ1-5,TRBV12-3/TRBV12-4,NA,CASSFRRDQPQHF,TGTGCCAGCAGTTTTAGGAGGGACCAGCCCCAGCATTTT
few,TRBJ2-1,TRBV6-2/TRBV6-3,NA,CASSRRQEYNEQFF,TGTGCCAGCAGCCGTAGACAGGAGTACAATGAGCAGTTCTTC
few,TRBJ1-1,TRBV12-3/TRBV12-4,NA,CASSLPSDRDIGTEAFF,TGTGCCAGCAGTTTACCTAGCGACCGGGACATAGGCACTGAAGCTTTCTTT
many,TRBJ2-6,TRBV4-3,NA,CASSQDAGAGANVLTF,TGCGCCAGCAGCCAAGATGCAGGGGCTGGGGCCAACGTCCTGACTTTC
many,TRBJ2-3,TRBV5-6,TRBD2,CASTRGGTDTQYF,TGTGCCAGCACCCGGGGGGGCACAGATACGCAGTATTTT
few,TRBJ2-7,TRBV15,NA,CATSRVRTANYEQYF,TGTGCCACCAGCAGGGTAAGGACAGCGAACTACGAGCAGTACTTC
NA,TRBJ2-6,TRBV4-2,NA,CASSQDRSGRANVLTF,TGTGCCAGCAGCCAAGATCGGTCGGGGAGGGCCAACGTCCTGACTTTC
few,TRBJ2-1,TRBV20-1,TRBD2,CSARDPASGGAINEQFF,TGCAGTGCTAGAGATCCGGCTAGCGGGGGGGCGATAAATGAGCAGTTCTTC
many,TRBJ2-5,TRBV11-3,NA,CASSSASSLGRTGRLETQYF,TGTGCCAGCAGCTCGGCCAGCAGCTTAGGCCGGACGGGAAGGCTAGAGACCCAGTACTTC